This T cell receptor beta chain was captured by sequencing in a study of cytomegalovirus exposure and HLA in healthy donors (dated by TCRdb to 2016 to 2017). With respect to the entire study: An earlier analysis of roughly 500 of the donors reported about 290 Gb of sequence data and roughly 110 million unique TCR beta sequences from 150 million to 200 million T cells. An early release that covered about 640 HLA-typed donors contained approximately 290 gigabases of sequencing data and tens of millions of unique TCR sequences. Among the roughly 400 genotyped donors, 81% belonged to the genetic ancestry cluster associated with self-reported Caucasian donors. The study aimed to test whether signatures of past pathogen exposure could be identified by cataloging public T cell receptors. The study profiled the T cell repertoires of hundreds of subjects by immunosequencing and related them to cytomegalovirus serostatus. A separate validation cohort of approximately 130 different subjects was used in addition to the 666-subject first cohort. To predict cytomegalovirus infection status, the study brought together high-throughput TCR immunosequencing, statistical association of individual TCRs with disease status, and machine learning. To study patterns of TCR occurrence, a later analysis re-analyzed previously published TCR beta repertoires from several hundred donors and added high-resolution HLA genotyping. Rather than drawing on any new phenotypic data, the later analysis identified candidate immune exposures from TCR beta sequences and the way those sequences occurred across donors. An earlier analysis of fewer than 750 of the donors used high-throughput TCR beta sequencing to judge whether each TCR beta V gene segment behaved as functional or pseudogenic. Donor age, sex, ethnicity and CMV serostatus were compiled together with the repertoire data. Genome-wide SNP genotypes for about 55% of the roughly 670 donors were used in a later genetic analysis, which treated that subset as a discovery cohort. All discovery cohort repertoires had been generated using a single sequencing platform. HLA typing covered class I and class II loci at four-digit resolution. The number of typed donors differed by locus: about 620-640 for A, B, C, DRB1 and DQB1; 500 to 550 for DQA1; about 600 for DPA1; and 400 to 480 for DPB1. Several DR-DQ haplotypes were handled as single units for association and clustering because linkage in the cohort was strong. Across approximately 420 genotyped donors of the cohort, an average of roughly 200,000 unique TCR beta nucleotide sequences per donor were sequenced, and roughly 20% of those sequences were non-productive. What the study reported, not specific to this receptor: In a later genetic analysis, a missense DCLRE1C variant was associated with V-gene and J-gene trimming of TCR beta chains, and the association was replicated in an independent cohort. While some public TCRs were present in many individuals, most TCR sequences turned up only very rarely across donors. Because counts were too low, seventeen rarely observed V segments, including chromosome 9 orphons, were excluded from the earlier analysis of roughly 580 of the donors. Some IMGT-functional V segments, including TRBV6-2 and TRBV6-3, could not be distinguished by the 87-base-pair reads and were therefore excluded. When HLA alleles, especially DR and DQ, strongly co-occurred, TCR associations were difficult to assign to individual alleles. In a later genetic analysis, fewer N-insertions in productive TCRs were reported among donors in an Asian-associated ancestry cluster than the roughly 640-donor mean. Roughly uniform sequencing depth across donors was assumed in presence/absence analyses, although this assumption may not hold. In an earlier analysis of 587 of the donors, most TCR beta V segments were observed in productive rearrangements about 87% or about 30% of the time, broadly matching IMGT annotations. At a false discovery rate of 0.05, a later analysis linked fewer than 20,000 TCR beta sequences to specific HLA alleles. In a later analysis, several top co-occurrence clusters were reported to appear linked to parvovirus B19, influenza, CMV and Epstein-Barr virus. In both the original and validation cohorts, the classifier was reported to diagnose cytomegalovirus status with high specificity and sensitivity. In a later analysis, HLA-associated TCR beta chains showed more clonal expansion and lower generation probabilities than non-associated chains that were equally common. In this cohort, only TCR beta chains were sequenced, and detectable features were limited by the absence of alpha or paired-chain data. A few of the identified cytomegalovirus-associated TCR beta chains were confirmed in vitro to be specific for cytomegalovirus antigens. Because HLA typing was missing for some donors at each locus, association tests included only the typed subset. Linkage disequilibrium might explain the correlated functional status among segregating V segments, but an unknown experimental factor could not be ruled out. A further reported finding was that TCR beta sequences accurately predicted the HLA-A and HLA-B alleles for most subjects in the first cohort. A cluster of highly shared sequence variants was judged likely to represent a technical artifact of the sequencing pipeline. CMV serostatus was the only immune exposure information available for the cohort. The study listed 150 to 200 TCR beta chains as associated with cytomegalovirus. A later analysis found that most CMV-associated TCR beta chains appeared HLA-restricted, with HLA associations seemingly driven largely by CMV exposure. According to a later analysis, TCR association rates differed among HLA loci, with DRB1 alleles showing the most associated TCRs and HLA-C alleles showing the fewest. The authors suggested that the approach could potentially be extended to other disease states and immunological phenotypes.

According to the germline V gene, CDR1 reads MNHEY and CDR2 reads SVGAGI. The V end gives up 0 bases and the J end 1 base, leaving 3 bases in the junction not matched to a gene. The CDR3 sequence holds 16 residues, the cysteine and phenylalanine included. Of the read, only the CDR3 DNA is kept; its 48 bases are in frame from base 1. Of note for this clone: What this receptor recognizes is not known. Base qualities are not recorded, but no much larger clone differs from it by a single base.

Library preparation used the immunoSEQ multiplex PCR assay. For the multiplex PCR, a mixture combining 60 forward primers for TCR Vbeta segments and 13 reverse primers for TCR Jbeta segments was used. Amplification of the CDR3 region of rearranged TCR beta genes was performed with a multiplex PCR assay on genomic DNA. The amplified TCR beta libraries were sequenced on the Illumina HiSeq System as 87-base-pair reads. As for the authors' bioinformatics: A later analysis tallied tens of millions of unique TCR beta chains across the 550 to 850 repertoires, and approximately 11 million of those chains were shared by two or more donors. Raw reads were error-corrected and collapsed into unique sequences by a nearest-neighbor algorithm in which closely related sequences were merged to remove PCR and sequencing errors. V, D and J gene segments were assigned by aligning CDR3 sequences to IMGT reference sequences. For a sequence to be retained, a match of at least six nucleotides was required to both a V gene segment and a J gene segment. A rearrangement counted as productive if the CDR3 had no stop codons and remained in frame with V and J, and every other rearrangement counted as non-productive. Following IMGT convention, CDR3 was defined as the stretch from the second conserved V-encoded cysteine up to the conserved J-encoded phenylalanine. The earlier analysis of fewer than 750 of the donors excluded sequences that lacked an unambiguous match to a single V gene segment. An earlier analysis of a few hundred of the donors classified V segments as functional when productive rearrangements were above 56.7% and as segregating when the standard deviation between donors was above 5%. To diagnose cytomegalovirus status from the catalog of TCR beta chain sequences, a statistical classification framework was built. In a later analysis, V and J genes were assigned by comparing TCR nucleotide sequences against IMGT/GENE-DB human TR gene sequences. In a later analysis, CDR3 sequences and most-parsimonious VDJ recombination scenarios were assigned using the TCRdist pipeline. In a later analysis, each TCR beta chain was defined by its CDR3 amino acid sequence together with its V-gene family, and reads without a unique V-gene family were excluded. To address suspected cross-contamination and a sequencing artifact, a later analysis removed approximately 600 highly shared, low-generation-probability nucleotide sequences. A later analysis calculated a clonal expansion index for each public chain from normalized within-repertoire ranks of inferred template counts. In a later analysis, generation probabilities were computed using a VDJ recombination model fitted to out-of-frame rearrangements, and the results were checked against IGoR. Hypergeometric tests were used in a later analysis to score TCR-TCR, TCR-HLA and TCR-CMV co-occurrence, with a repertoire-size bias correction applied to the TCR pairs. In a later analysis, false discovery rates were estimated by permuting HLA or CMV assignments 20 times. In a later analysis, co-occurring TCRs were grouped with DBSCAN, and TCRdist sequence similarity was added when clustering was performed within HLA-allele-positive subsets. Repertoires with fewer than 30,000 or more than 120,000 public chains were left out of co-occurrence clustering, as were about 5 repertoires with anomalous nucleotide sharing. This is the immuneACCESS table as TCRdb keeps it, with only in-frame sequences that have V and J called. A part of the clones is gone; compared with another copy, unresolved V genes explain less than half, and the rest is unexplained. V, J and clone size reflect that table, while D and trimming were determined from the DNA. The table for this sample lists about 180,000 clones; around four fifths of them were counted only once. The ten largest clonotypes hold approximately 1.3% of the sample.

In total, fewer than 750 healthy bone marrow donors made up the cohort. Cohort members were all nominally healthy when sampled, although unrecorded immune exposures were likely present. The donor was CMV seronegative and belonged to the group of around 400 seronegative cohort members. Every donor gave a peripheral blood sample, and the peripheral blood mononuclear cells from that sample were used for TCR beta sequencing. The Qiagen DNeasy Blood Extraction Kit was used to extract genomic DNA from the blood cell samples. Material for sequencing was PBMCs. The chain is assembled from TRBV6-5 and TRBJ2-3, and 8 junctional nucleotides match TRBD2. The receptor was derived from a man between 25 and 39 years old in good health and CMV-seronegative. The CDR3 protein: CASSYSGGRRTDTQYF. The nucleotide sequence is TGTGCCAGCAGTTACTCGGGCGGGAGGCGCACAGATACGCAGTATTTT.